Described below is a single T cell receptor (beta chain) sequence and its context. Antigen specificity is unknown. This sample was taken from a study of cytomegalovirus exposure and HLA in healthy donors. Study-level points and caveats: The authors assumed roughly uniform sequencing depth across donors for presence/absence analyses.

Use of 60 Vbeta and 13 Jbeta primers characterized the PCR. Sequencing used immunoSEQ multiplex PCR; TCRdb keeps in-frame clones, though not all of them. The sample consists of 95,000 to 150,000 clones, about 81% of them appearing once. CDR1 is SGHDT, CDR2 YYEEEE, per germline. V gave up 6 bases and J gave up 3 bases, with 15 bases separating them. The CDR3 sequence is 14 residues long. The TCR originated in a woman aged 30 to 39 in good health and CMV-seronegative. The sample was PBMCs. The chain combines TRBV5-6 with TRBJ1-1, with D perhaps TRBD1 (5 bases). The CDR3 bases are TGTGCCAGCACCCCGGGGGGGGGTCACACTGAAGCTTTCTTT. It specifies CASTPGGGHTEAFF.